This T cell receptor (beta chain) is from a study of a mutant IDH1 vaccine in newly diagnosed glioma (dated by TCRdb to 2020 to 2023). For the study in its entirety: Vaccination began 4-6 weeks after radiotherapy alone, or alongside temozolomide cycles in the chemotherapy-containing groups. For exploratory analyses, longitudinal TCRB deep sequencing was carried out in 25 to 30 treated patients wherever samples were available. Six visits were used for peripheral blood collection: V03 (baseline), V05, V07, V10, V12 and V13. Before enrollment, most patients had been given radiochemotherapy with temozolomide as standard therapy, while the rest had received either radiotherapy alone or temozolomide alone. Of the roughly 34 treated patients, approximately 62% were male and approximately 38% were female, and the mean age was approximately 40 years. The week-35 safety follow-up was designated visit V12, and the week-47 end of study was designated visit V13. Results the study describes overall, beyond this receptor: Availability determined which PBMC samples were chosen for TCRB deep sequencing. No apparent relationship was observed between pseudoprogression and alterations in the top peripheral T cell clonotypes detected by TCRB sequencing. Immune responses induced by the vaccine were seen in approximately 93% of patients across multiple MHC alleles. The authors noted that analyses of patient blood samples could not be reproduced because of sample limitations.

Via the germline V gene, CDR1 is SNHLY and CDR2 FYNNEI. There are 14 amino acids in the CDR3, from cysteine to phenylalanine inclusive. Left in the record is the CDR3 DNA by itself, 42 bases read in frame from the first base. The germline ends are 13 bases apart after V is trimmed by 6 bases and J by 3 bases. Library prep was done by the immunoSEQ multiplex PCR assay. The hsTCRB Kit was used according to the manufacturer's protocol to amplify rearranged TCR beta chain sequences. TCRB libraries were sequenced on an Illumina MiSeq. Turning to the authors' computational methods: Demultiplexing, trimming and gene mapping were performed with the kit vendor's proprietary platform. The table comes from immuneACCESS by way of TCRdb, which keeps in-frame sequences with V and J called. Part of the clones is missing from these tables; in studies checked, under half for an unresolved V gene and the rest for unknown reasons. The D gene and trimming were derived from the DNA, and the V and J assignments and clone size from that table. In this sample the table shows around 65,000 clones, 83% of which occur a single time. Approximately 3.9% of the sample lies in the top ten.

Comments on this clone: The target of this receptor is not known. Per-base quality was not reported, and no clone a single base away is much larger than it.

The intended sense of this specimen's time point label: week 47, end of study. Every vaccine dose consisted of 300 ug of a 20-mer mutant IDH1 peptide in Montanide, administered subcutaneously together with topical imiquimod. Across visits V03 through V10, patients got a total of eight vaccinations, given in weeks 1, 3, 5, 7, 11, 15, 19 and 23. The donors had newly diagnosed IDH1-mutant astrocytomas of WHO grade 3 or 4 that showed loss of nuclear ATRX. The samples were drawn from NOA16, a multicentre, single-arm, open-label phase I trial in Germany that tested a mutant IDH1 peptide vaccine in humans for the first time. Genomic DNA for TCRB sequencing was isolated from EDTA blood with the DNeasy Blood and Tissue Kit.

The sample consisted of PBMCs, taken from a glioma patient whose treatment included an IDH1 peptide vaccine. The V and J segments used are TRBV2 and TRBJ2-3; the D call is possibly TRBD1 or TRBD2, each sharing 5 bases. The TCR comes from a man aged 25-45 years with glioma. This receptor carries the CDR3 CASRGPKVTDTQYF. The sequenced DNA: TGTGCCAGCAGGGGACCTAAGGTGACAGATACGCAGTATTTT.